Shown below are 21 T cell receptor beta chains from a single sample sequenced in a study of CD8 T cells in cerebrospinal fluid in Alzheimer's disease. TCRdb reanalyzed the 10x single-cell sequencing reads, giving one entry per CDR3 protein sequence and no DNA. This specimen shows roughly 700 distinct CDR3 sequences; the ten leading clones hold 33%. Material: cerebrospinal fluid. The receptors were sampled from a human donor with Alzheimer's disease.

This chain connects TRBV7-9 to TRBJ2-2; TCRdb reports TRBD1, a call that lacks DNA to check it against. The CDR3 contains 14 residues. The germline gives CDR1 SEHNR, CDR2 FQNEAQ (reference sequence). CDR3 loop: CASSFQGDTGELFF.

In terms of frequency, this clonotype is medium-sized. The chain carries TRBV18 and TRBJ2-7; as DNA is missing, the TRBD1 call by TCRdb cannot be tested. CDR3 length: 12 residues. Germline-derived CDR1 and CDR2 are KGHSH and LQKENI. The CDR3 is CASSAPSYEQYF.

Measured by frequency, this clonotype is medium-sized. The rearrangement joins TRBV28 to TRBJ2-7; checking the TCRdb D call of TRBD1 is not possible without DNA. This CDR3 has 15 amino acids. CDR1 MDHEN and CDR2 SYDVKM come from the germline V gene. The CDR3 sequence: CASSPHRTGVDEQYF.

The rearrangement joins TRBV30 to TRBJ2-7; TCRdb proposes TRBD2, but this gene call is untestable without DNA. The CDR3 is 15 residues long. Germline V gives CDR1 GTSNPN, CDR2 SVGIG (reference sequence). The CDR3 loop is CAWRRSSGYSYEQYF.

Its frequency marks this clonotype as hyperexpanded (1% or more). The chain couples TRBV29-1 to TRBJ2-1; TCRdb's D gene call, TRBD1, goes unchecked for lack of DNA. Germline CDR1 and CDR2: SQVTM and ANQGSEA. The CDR3 loop spans 16 amino acids. CDR3 sequence: CSVGPRQGEIYNEQFF.

This clonotype is called large based on its frequency. The chain employs TRBV7-9 and TRBJ2-7; the TCRdb call, TRBD1, lacks DNA for checking. In germline, CDR1 is SEHNR, CDR2 FQNEAQ (reference sequence). This CDR3 has 15 residues. The CDR3 here is CASSLASGQAYEQYF.

This clonotype is labeled large based on frequency. The CDR3 here is CASSPTGVANYGYTF. The V and J genes are TRBV7-3 and TRBJ1-2; the TRBD1 assignment by TCRdb is unverifiable without DNA. Germline lookup yields CDR1 SGHTA and CDR2 FQGTGA. The CDR3 has 15 amino acids.

According to its frequency, this clonotype is large (0.1 to 1%). CDR3 region: CASSAPLYSDFNTGELFF. The rearrangement links TRBV9 to TRBJ2-2; the D gene TCRdb calls, TRBD2, cannot be checked with no DNA. The CDR3 contains 18 residues. The germline V gene encodes CDR1 SGDLS and CDR2 YYNGEE.

V and J are TRBV10-2 and TRBJ1-1. Germline V lookup: CDR1 WSHSY, CDR2 SAAADI. This CDR3 has 12 residues. The CDR3 spells CASSPPRPEAFF.

This clonotype is labeled medium-sized based on frequency. The chain combines TRBV7-9 with TRBJ1-2; TCRdb reports TRBD1, a call that lacks DNA to check it against. CDR1 is SEHNR and CDR2 is FQNEAQ in the germline V gene (reference sequence). The CDR3 has 14 amino acids. The CDR3 is CASSLAGQVYGYTF.

This chain links TRBV9 with TRBJ1-4; TCRdb's D call, TRBD1, is unchecked because there is no DNA. This CDR3 contains 14 residues. Germline CDR1 reads SGDLS; CDR2 reads YYNGEE. CDR3 residues: CASSVGGENEKLFF.

The rearrangement joins TRBV6-5 to TRBJ2-6; TCRdb designates TRBD1, a call that cannot be tested without DNA. The germline CDR1 and CDR2 sequences are MNHEY and SVGAGI. The CDR3 has 19 amino acids. This chain's CDR3 is CASSLRGDRGLSGANVLTF.

J is TRBJ2-7 and V is TRBV6-2 or TRBV6-3; TCRdb designates TRBD1, a call that cannot be tested without DNA. Germline CDR1 and CDR2: MNHEY and SVGEGT. CDR3 length: 13 amino acids. CDR3 sequence: CASSRPTEYEQYF.

By frequency, this clonotype is medium-sized. The V and J genes are TRBV12-3 or TRBV12-4 and TRBJ2-1; the D gene TCRdb calls, TRBD2, cannot be checked with no DNA. CDR3 size: 14 residues. CDR3 in amino acids: CASSKTSGYNEQFF.

This clonotype counts as medium-sized by frequency. The chain has TRBV19 and TRBJ1-6. The V gene's germline CDR1 is LNHDA and CDR2 SQIVND (reference sequence). The CDR3 consists of 16 residues. The chain's CDR3 is CASSMDRRGNPSPLHF.

This clonotype shows up as large (0.1 to 1%) by frequency. The rearrangement joins TRBV28 to TRBJ2-3; TCRdb designates TRBD1, a call that cannot be tested without DNA. The CDR3 consists of 14 residues. Germline CDR1 reads MDHEN; CDR2 reads SYDVKM. CDR3 amino acids: CASRKRGRTDTQYF.

Frequency places this clonotype as medium-sized (0.01 to 0.1%). The chain carries TRBV5-1 and TRBJ2-7. Germline V gene lookup returns CDR1 SGHRS and CDR2 YFSETQ. The CDR3 has 13 residues. CDR3 amino acids: CASSIRASYEQYF. Full variable domain (missing parts from reference TRBV5-1 and TRBJ2-7): KAGVTQTPRYLIKTRGQQVTLSCSPISGHRSVSWYQQTPGQGLQFLFEYFSETQRNKGNFPGRFSGRQFSNSRSEMNVSTLELGDSALYLCASSIRASYEQYFGPGTRLTVT.

This clonotype is deemed medium-sized by its frequency. The chain joins TRBV3-1 to TRBJ2-7. CDR3 length: 14 residues. CDR1 is LGHDT and CDR2 is YNNKEL in the germline V gene (reference sequence). CDR3 protein: CASSQVLQTYEQYF.

This sequence joins TRBV28 and TRBJ2-4. Germline CDR1 and CDR2: MDHEN and SYDVKM. This CDR3 has 19 amino acids. This CDR3 reads CASSLWDVGQGLAKNIQYF.

This clonotype is deemed medium-sized by its frequency. The chain recombines TRBV3-1 with TRBJ2-5. CDR3 length equals 13 residues. Germline-derived CDR1 and CDR2 are LGHDT and YNNKEL (reference sequence). CDR3 loop: CASSQDSPETQYF.

The chain has TRBV11-2 and TRBJ2-1; TCRdb selects TRBD1, and the lack of DNA leaves this call unchecked. CDR3 length equals 15 residues. Germline values: CDR1 SGHAT, CDR2 FQNNGV. CDR3 amino acids: CASSLDRNRENEQFF. Drawing the rest from reference TRBV11-2 and TRBJ2-1, the complete variable domain is EAGVAQSPRYKIIEKRQSVAFWCNPISGHATLYWYQQILGQGPKLLIQFQNNGVVDDSQLPKDRFSAERLKGVDSTLKIQPAKLEDSAVYLCASSLDRNRENEQFFGPGTRLTVL.